Presented here are 8 T cell receptor beta chains from one specimen sequenced in a study of T cell responses to AZD1222 COVID-19 vaccine. The data were produced by immunoSEQ multiplex PCR, yet TCRdb's version contains in-frame clones alone and is incomplete. The data show 140,000 to 150,000 clones, just over 90% seen once. This sample comprised peripheral blood, obtained on day 0 of AZD1222 vaccination. These receptors all stem from an adult in good health.

The V and J genes are TRBV5-6 and TRBJ1-2; 7 bases map to TRBD1. With V trimmed by 7 bases and J by 4 bases, 10 bases remained unmatched. Germline assignment: CDR1 SGHDT and CDR2 YYEEEE. The CDR3 runs 14 residues. CDR3 DNA sequence: TGTGCCAGCGCCAAAAGGGGACAGTCCTATGGCTACACCTTC. Translating gives CASAKRGQSYGYTF.

V gene TRBV11-2 combines with J gene TRBJ2-5; 8 bases map to TRBD1. CDR3 length equals 11 residues. Germline assignment: CDR1 SGHAT and CDR2 FQNNGV. The V and J ends lost 4 bases and 13 bases, in that order; junction bases with no gene match: 5. The CDR3 here is CASSSRTGLYF. CDR3 DNA: TGTGCCAGCAGCTCTCGGACAGGGTTGTACTTC.

In the case of this clone: The same CDR3 also results from other DNA sequences found in this sample. The J gene is TRBJ1-2, the V gene TRBV4-2; tentatively, D is TRBD1 (6 bases). CDR1 is LGHNA and CDR2 is YNFKEQ in the germline V gene. This CDR3 region has 15 residues. Trimming cost V 3 bases and J 2 bases, with 13 bases left between them. The DNA for the CDR3 is TGTGCCAGCAGCCAGGATACGGGGGGCAACTATGGCTACACCTTC. Protein sequence: CASSQDTGGNYGYTF.

The rearrangement joins TRBV6-6 to TRBJ1-1, with D tentatively TRBD1 (6 bases). This CDR3 spans 15 amino acids. The germline V gene encodes CDR1 MNHNY and CDR2 SVGAGI (reference sequence). Trimming left V 0 bases short and J 6 bases short, with 14 bases between. The CDR3 region is CASSYSEQGRAEAFF. CDR3 DNA sequence: TGTGCCAGCAGTTACTCGGAACAGGGCAGGGCTGAAGCTTTCTTT.

The chain carries TRBV18 and TRBJ2-1, with TRBD1 as a possible D gene (5 bases). From germline, CDR1 is KGHSH and CDR2 LQKENI. V lost 3 bases, J lost 10 bases, and 13 bases lay in between. This CDR3 spans 13 amino acids. The CDR3: CASSPSTVEEQFF. CDR3 nucleotide sequence: TGTGCCAGCTCACCCTCGACAGTTGAAGAGCAGTTCTTC.

The chain uses TRBV18 and TRBJ2-7; 7 nucleotides line up with TRBD2. J gave up 3 bases and V 3 bases, and 8 bases lay outside the gene matches. CDR1 is KGHSH and CDR2 is LQKENI in the germline V gene. This CDR3 contains 15 residues. For the CDR3, the DNA is TGTGCCAGCTCACCGCCCGGACTAGAGGGCTACGAGCAGTACTTC. Protein sequence: CASSPPGLEGYEQYF.

The chain has TRBV29-1 and TRBJ1-4, with TRBD1 identical over 8 bases. The germline gives CDR1 SQVTM, CDR2 ANQGSEA. Trimming took 2 bases from V and 8 from J; bases not matched to a gene: 4. The CDR3 spans 13 residues. The CDR3 sequence is CSVESGQGEKLFF. CDR3 DNA sequence: TGCAGCGTTGAATCAGGACAGGGCGAAAAACTGTTTTTT.

The chain recombines TRBV4-2 with TRBJ1-2; possible D gene TRBD1, 5 bases. Per the germline V gene, CDR1 is LGHNA and CDR2 is YNFKEQ. The CDR3 runs to 16 residues. The V and J ends lost 0 bases and 0 bases respectively, with 11 bases between them. The CDR3 DNA sequence: TGTGCCAGCAGCCAAGATCGTCTGGACACTAACTATGGCTACACCTTC. Translating gives CASSQDRLDTNYGYTF.